This T cell receptor (beta chain) came from a study of blood T cell repertoires in COVID-19. Study context: Samples came from the United States, Italy and Spain, spanning acute and convalescent COVID-19. Sources were T cells, B-cell-depleted T cells, or PBMCs; the material itself was cDNA or gDNA.

In the study's own analysis: Researchers report that nucleated cell counts were estimated from reference gene primer amplification. Sequenced by immunoSEQ multiplex PCR; TCRdb stores in-frame clones only, minus some. V and J calls and clone size follow that table, whereas D and trimming were derived from the DNA. The data contain about 180,000 clones, approximately 85% of them singletons. The CDR3 runs to 14 residues. V shed 4 bases, J shed 5 bases, and the junction held 9 bases outside the gene matches. Germline assignment: CDR1 SGDLS and CDR2 YYNGEE. The TCR comes from a human donor with active or convalescent COVID-19. The donor label of this sample is uncertain. The sequenced sample was peripheral blood. The chain uses TRBV9 and TRBJ2-7; 7 positions match TRBD1. The CDR3 reads CASSSRQGGNEQYF. CDR3 sequence (DNA): TGTGCCAGCAGCTCCAGACAGGGCGGCAACGAGCAGTACTTC.